A selection of T cell receptor beta chains follows, all from one sample in a study of blood T cell repertoires in COVID-19. TCRdb keeps only in-frame clones here, not all; method: immunoSEQ multiplex PCR. The sample includes approximately 220,000 clones, about 88% of them seen just once. Sequencing was done on a sample of PBMCs or T cells enriched from blood (not recorded which). These receptors were taken from a woman aged 25 to 45 who had been exposed to COVID-19. Each CDR3 is given with its conserved first and last residue. Clone size is shown for a subset of rows, as once, few, many or a class of expanded clone.

j_gene: TRBJ2-2; v_gene: TRBV3-1/TRBV3-2; abundance: NA; CDR3aa: CASSQVSGTGELFF
j_gene: TRBJ1-1; v_gene: TRBV6-1; abundance: NA; CDR3aa: CASSARQIYTEAFF
j_gene: TRBJ1-1; v_gene: TRBV3-1/TRBV3-2; abundance: NA; CDR3aa: CASSQRGRVRDTEAFF
j_gene: TRBJ1-2; v_gene: TRBV10-3; abundance: few; CDR3aa: CAISEMTGNYGYTF
j_gene: TRBJ1-4; v_gene: TRBV6-5; abundance: NA; CDR3aa: CASRDRVTNEKLFF
j_gene: TRBJ1-1; v_gene: TRBV6-5; abundance: NA; CDR3aa: CASRDRDLAEAFF
j_gene: TRBJ1-1; v_gene: TRBV7-3; abundance: NA; CDR3aa: CASSLQENTEAFF
j_gene: TRBJ2-1; v_gene: TRBV10-3; abundance: few; CDR3aa: CAISESPGQGGGEQFF
j_gene: TRBJ1-1; v_gene: TRBV29-1; abundance: NA; CDR3aa: CSVVLWSPAEAFF
j_gene: TRBJ2-1; v_gene: TRBV2; abundance: NA; CDR3aa: CASGGLAGNEQFF
j_gene: TRBJ1-5; v_gene: TRBV3-1/TRBV3-2; abundance: NA; CDR3aa: CASSPGGRPQRGNQPQHF
j_gene: TRBJ1-5; v_gene: TRBV30; abundance: once; CDR3aa: CAWSVQTGGYQPQHF
j_gene: TRBJ1-4; v_gene: TRBV19; abundance: NA; CDR3aa: CASSMRQGGEKLFF
j_gene: TRBJ2-3; v_gene: TRBV5-4; abundance: NA; CDR3aa: CASSLRERGARTDTQYF
j_gene: TRBJ1-2; v_gene: TRBV11-2; abundance: NA; CDR3aa: CASTPGGTYDVNYGYTF
j_gene: TRBJ2-7; v_gene: TRBV27; abundance: NA; CDR3aa: CASASDSWGKSSYEQYF
j_gene: TRBJ1-6; v_gene: TRBV5-1; abundance: once; CDR3aa: CASSSSQGATSSYNSPLHF
j_gene: TRBJ1-6; v_gene: TRBV2; abundance: NA; CDR3aa: CASTVRGDSPLHF
j_gene: TRBJ1-3; v_gene: TRBV3-1/TRBV3-2; abundance: NA; CDR3aa: CASSQEGGSGNTIYF
j_gene: TRBJ2-3; v_gene: TRBV4-2; abundance: NA; CDR3aa: CASSLDGAASTDTQYF
j_gene: TRBJ2-5; v_gene: TRBV6-5; abundance: NA; CDR3aa: CASSYSSLGGETQYF
j_gene: TRBJ2-4; v_gene: TRBV6-1; abundance: NA; CDR3aa: CASSEDSGTGGNIQYF
j_gene: TRBJ2-7; v_gene: TRBV5-1; abundance: NA; CDR3aa: CASSPSGVDYEQYF
j_gene: TRBJ2-5; v_gene: TRBV7-6; abundance: NA; CDR3aa: CASSLASSGGRQETQYF
j_gene: TRBJ1-1; v_gene: TRBV14; abundance: NA; CDR3aa: CASSQDTWADKAFF
j_gene: TRBJ2-7; v_gene: TRBV19; abundance: NA; CDR3aa: CASSIKRSVVHEQYF
j_gene: TRBJ2-7; v_gene: TRBV7-9; abundance: NA; CDR3aa: CASSASGKGYYEQYF
j_gene: TRBJ2-2; v_gene: TRBV14; abundance: many; CDR3aa: CASSLKLPPGELFF
j_gene: TRBJ2-5; v_gene: TRBV18; abundance: once; CDR3aa: CASSQDRHQETQYF
j_gene: TRBJ2-1; v_gene: TRBV6-5; abundance: NA; CDR3aa: CASTVGQWGRNEQFF
j_gene: TRBJ2-7; v_gene: TRBV7-9; abundance: NA; CDR3aa: CASSLAGRGDPYEQYF
j_gene: TRBJ1-3; v_gene: TRBV7-9; abundance: NA; CDR3aa: CASSFFRALSGNTIYF
j_gene: TRBJ1-1; v_gene: TRBV2; abundance: NA; CDR3aa: CASRSGEAEAFF
j_gene: TRBJ1-3; v_gene: TRBV28; abundance: NA; CDR3aa: CASSPFRERNTIYF
j_gene: TRBJ1-4; v_gene: TRBV10-2; abundance: NA; CDR3aa: CASGNHATNEKLFF
j_gene: TRBJ2-1; v_gene: TRBV28; abundance: NA; CDR3aa: CASSTYPDRGRNEQFF
j_gene: TRBJ1-2; v_gene: TRBV3-1/TRBV3-2; abundance: NA; CDR3aa: CASSHSDRGNGYTF